This section outlines one TCR beta chain sequence together with its context. The sample comes from a study of blood T cell repertoires in COVID-19. Study details: The origin of the acute and convalescent COVID-19 samples was the United States, Italy and Spain.

Germline V lookup: CDR1 MNHEY, CDR2 SVGAGI. Trimming removed 7 bases from V and 0 bases from J, with 7 bases in between. The CDR3 is 13 amino acids. Original processing methods: For nucleated cells, counts were estimated from reference gene primer amplification. The table came from immunoSEQ multiplex PCR; TCRdb's copy has only in-frame clones and leaves some out. V and J calls and clone size are those listed in that table; D and trimming were worked out from the DNA. This table has tens of thousands of clones, just over 85% appearing once. This sequence joins TRBV6-5 and TRBJ1-5; D may be TRBD1 (5 bases). The TCR comes from a man in his sixties with acute or convalescent COVID-19. Specimen: peripheral blood. The CDR3 sequence: CASTRGSNQPQHF. CDR3 DNA: TGTGCCAGCACTAGGGGTAGCAATCAGCCCCAGCATTTT.